What follows are 15 T cell receptor beta chains derived from one specimen sequenced in a study of blood T cell repertoires in COVID-19. Repertoires were generated with immunoSEQ multiplex PCR, while TCRdb's copy carries only in-frame clones and drops some. The data contain almost 350,000 clones, roughly 86% of them singletons. Specimen: PBMCs or T cells enriched from blood (not recorded which). The receptor set was obtained from a woman aged 25 to 39 who had been exposed to COVID-19.

CDR3 in amino acids: CASSPSLGRYGYTF. DNA of the CDR3: TGTGCCAGCAGCCCTAGCTTGGGCCGCTATGGCTACACCTTC. The chain is built from TRBV7-9 and TRBJ1-2; D is undetermined. V was pared by 5 bases and J by 4 bases, with 14 bases between. This CDR3 is 14 amino acids long. The germline gives CDR1 SEHNR, CDR2 FQNEAQ (reference sequence).

The chain is built from TRBV6-4 and TRBJ2-1; D is possibly TRBD2 (6 bases). The CDR3 contains 19 residues. The germline V and J ends were trimmed by 3 bases and 8 bases, with 29 bases remaining between them. CDR1 is MRHNA, CDR2 SNTAGT, per germline. CDR3 nucleotide sequence: TGTGCCAGCAGTGAAACCCCGAGACTAGGGGAAAGGGGTGAGGATGAGCAGTTCTTC. As protein: CASSETPRLGERGEDEQFF.

The rearrangement links TRBV7-3 to TRBJ2-7; 8 bases are shared with TRBD2. Germline trimming cut 4 bases from V and 6 bases from J; bases unmatched to any gene: 14. From germline, CDR1 is SGHTA and CDR2 FQGTGA. CDR3 size: 16 residues. CDR3 residues: CASSSVRAGEAGEQYF. CDR3 coding DNA: TGTGCCAGCAGCTCCGTCCGAGCGGGAGAAGCGGGCGAGCAGTACTTC.

V gene TRBV28 combines with J gene TRBJ1-6, with a possible D match to TRBD1 (5 bases). With 5 bases removed from V and 10 bases from J, the gap between germline ends came to 15 bases. The CDR3 extends over 14 amino acids. Germline lookup yields CDR1 MDHEN and CDR2 SYDVKM. CDR3 nucleotide sequence: TGTGCCAGCAGTCTTTTCAGGGAAGTCTCACCCCTCCACTTT. Translated, it gives CASSLFREVSPLHF.

The V gene is TRBV11-2, the J gene TRBJ1-1; D is possibly TRBD1 (6 bases). V was cut by 6 bases and J by 1 base, with 15 bases left in between. The CDR3 runs 15 residues. Germline V gives CDR1 SGHAT, CDR2 FQNNGV. CDR3 region: CASRKTDSPNTEAFF. DNA for the CDR3: TGTGCCAGCAGAAAAACGGACAGCCCGAACACTGAAGCTTTCTTT.

The CDR3 bases are TGTGCCAGTAGTACGGGACAGGGGGGTTTTCCTTACGAGCAGTACTTC. Translating gives CASSTGQGGFPYEQYF. The V call is TRBV19, the J call TRBJ2-7; the match to TRBD1 covers 11 bases. With 4 bases clipped from V and 4 bases from J, the junction kept 9 bases outside the gene matches. Germline lookup yields CDR1 LNHDA and CDR2 SQIVND (reference sequence). The CDR3 runs 16 residues.

The chain employs TRBV10-3 and TRBJ2-2; TRBD1 agrees at 10 bases. This CDR3 is 15 amino acids long. Trimming at V came to 4 bases and at J to 3 bases, leaving 2 bases not matched to a gene. Germline V gene sequence: CDR1 ENHRY, CDR2 SYGVKD. CDR3 nucleotide sequence: TGTGCCATCAGTGGACAGGGGGCGCACACCGGGGAGCTGTTTTTT. This codes for CAISGQGAHTGELFF.

The chain couples TRBV28 to TRBJ2-7; the D gene is possibly TRBD2 (7 bases). The CDR3 is 15 amino acids. V was trimmed by 0 bases and J by 5 bases, leaving 14 bases between them. The germline CDR1 and CDR2 sequences are MDHEN and SYDVKM. Written as DNA, the CDR3 is TGTGCCAGCAGTTTATGGCTGGGGGGGCCAGACGAGCAGTACTTC. Translated: CASSLWLGGPDEQYF.

V is TRBV9 and J is TRBJ1-2, with TRBD1 identical over 8 bases. CDR1 is SGDLS, CDR2 YYNGEE, per germline. There are 13 residues in the CDR3. V lost 4 bases and J lost 3; bases outside the gene matches: 2. Written as DNA, the CDR3 is TGTGCCAGCAGCTCGGGACAGGACTATGGCTACACCTTC. Encoded protein: CASSSGQDYGYTF.

The V gene is TRBV5-1, the J gene TRBJ1-1; D is possibly TRBD1 (5 bases). V lost 6 bases to trimming and J lost 1 base, with 16 bases between them. CDR1 is SGHRS and CDR2 is YFSETQ in the germline V gene. This CDR3 contains 15 residues. The CDR3 region has the DNA TGCGCCAGCAAACCTGGAGGGGATGGGAACACTGAAGCTTTCTTT. Protein product: CASKPGGDGNTEAFF.

As for this clone: This same CDR3 is encoded by further DNA sequences in the sample. The CDR3 coding sequence is TGTGCCAGCAGGGGGGCCAGCACAGATACGCAGTATTTT. It specifies CASRGASTDTQYF. The genes are TRBV28 and TRBJ2-3, with D possibly being TRBD1 (6 bases). CDR3 length: 13 amino acids. V was cut by 6 bases and J by 0 bases, with 7 bases left in between. The germline V gene encodes CDR1 MDHEN and CDR2 SYDVKM.

The chain employs TRBV21-1 and TRBJ1-1. TRBV21-1 is an annotated pseudogene. The CDR3 has 12 residues. This chain's CDR3 is CASSRGTAEAFF. The CDR3, as DNA: TGTGCCAGCAGCAGGGGGACTGCAGAAGCTTTCTTT.

The chain combines TRBV2 with TRBJ1-5; 8 bases match TRBD1. CDR1 is SNHLY, CDR2 FYNNEI, per germline. This CDR3 region has 15 residues. V shed 4 bases and J 2 bases; nucleotides not matched to a gene: 4. Written as DNA, the CDR3 is TGTGCCAGCAGTGGACGGGACAGGCGCAATCAGCCCCAGCATTTT. It is translated as CASSGRDRRNQPQHF. The variable domain in full, with the rest retrieved from reference TRBV2 and TRBJ1-5, is EPEVTQTPSHQVTQMGQEVILRCVPISNHLYFYWYRQILGQKVEFLVSFYNNEISEKSEIFDDQFSVERPDGSNFTLKIRSTKLEDSAMYFCASSGRDRRNQPQHFGDGTRLSIL.

This chain uses TRBV27 with TRBJ2-3; D is perhaps TRBD2 (5 bases). The ends were cut back, 3 bases at V and 1 base at J, with 17 bases in the middle. The germline V gene has CDR1 MNHEY and CDR2 SMNVEV (reference sequence). The CDR3 is 17 residues long. The CDR3 reads CASSFTGVGRGTDTQYF. CDR3 DNA sequence: TGTGCCAGCAGTTTTACCGGAGTTGGGCGGGGCACAGATACGCAGTATTTT.

V gene TRBV6-5 combines with J gene TRBJ2-7; the D gene is possibly TRBD2 (6 bases). The germline V and J ends were trimmed by 6 bases and 5 bases, with 20 bases remaining between them. This CDR3 contains 15 residues. Germline V lookup: CDR1 MNHEY, CDR2 SVGAGI. CDR3 in DNA: TGTGCCAGCAGCCTACCCCGGGGGAGTAGCAACGAGCAGTACTTC. It encodes CASSLPRGSSNEQYF.